This entry lists 13 T cell receptor beta chains sequenced from one sample in a study of T cells in Graves' hyperthyroidism and ophthalmopathy. Amplified regions were TCR beta CDR3 sequences from RNA transcripts. HTBI primers were used for first-round RT-PCR of the TCR CDR3. TCRdb ran MiXCR on the multiplex PCR reads and lists one entry per CDR3 protein. This table has over 650,000 distinct CDR3 sequences, less than 45% appearing once. The specimen sequenced was peripheral blood or thyroid tissue (not recorded which). The receptors were sampled from an adult man with Graves' disease, either hyperthyroidism or ophthalmopathy (not recorded which).

V and J are TRBV2 and TRBJ1-5, with 7 bases aligning to TRBD1. Germline trimming cut 4 bases from V and 0 bases from J; bases unmatched to any gene: 6. The CDR3 extends over 16 amino acids. CDR1 is SNHLY and CDR2 is FYNNEI in the germline V gene. The CDR3 DNA follows: TGTGCCAGCAGTGCCCACAGGGGTAATAGCAATCAGCCCCAGCATTTT. Its translation: CASSAHRGNSNQPQHF.

A word on this clonotype: Possible read error: a much larger clone is one base away. The chain has TRBV25-1 and TRBJ1-2; D is uncertain. Germline CDR1 and CDR2: MGHDK and SYGVNS. This CDR3 comprises 14 residues. CDR3 coding DNA: TGTACCAGCAGTTCGGGGTACGCTAACTATGGCTACACCTTC. Its protein product is CTSSSGYANYGYTF.

This clonotype has a single count. A read error is possible here, since a much larger clone lies one base away. CDR3 amino acids: CASSPKGYDEQYF. CDR3 bases: TGTGCCAGCAGCCCTAAGGGGTATGACGAGCAGTACTTC. The rearrangement uses TRBV7-9 and TRBJ2-7; D is possibly TRBD1 (5 bases). Germline V gives CDR1 SEHNR, CDR2 FQNEAQ (reference sequence). Deletions cut 5 bases from V and 5 bases from J, with 13 bases between. This CDR3 is 13 amino acids long.

Remarks on this clonotype: One end of the junction varies from germline; a read error may be responsible. The chain is built from TRBV7-9 and TRBJ1-2; no clear D. Germline CDR1 is SEHNR and CDR2 is FQNEAQ (reference sequence). CDR3 size: 15 residues. The CDR3 loop reads CASILDQKEPNGYTF. CDR3 DNA: TGTGCCAGCATCTTAGATCAAAAAGAACCAAATGGCTACACCTTC.

This clonotype was counted ten times or more. The rearrangement uses TRBV29-1 and TRBJ2-5; D ambiguous. The germline gives CDR1 SQVTM, CDR2 ANQGSEA. Trimming took off 2 bases at V and 5 bases at J, with 6 bases between the two ends. The CDR3 has 11 residues. The CDR3 sequence is CSVEPSETQYF. The CDR3 DNA reads TGCAGCGTTGAACCTTCGGAGACCCAGTACTTC.

The chain combines TRBV5-1 with TRBJ2-5, with 8 positions matching TRBD1. CDR3 length: 16 residues. Germline V gives CDR1 SGHRS, CDR2 YFSETQ. With 0 bases clipped from V and 4 bases from J, the junction kept 8 bases outside the gene matches. The CDR3 nucleotides read TGCGCCAGCAGCTTGGGATTCGGACAGGGACGAGAGACCCAGTACTTC. Its protein is CASSLGFGQGRETQYF. The full variable domain, rest sourced from reference TRBV5-1 and TRBJ2-5, is KAGVTQTPRYLIKTRGQQVTLSCSPISGHRSVSWYQQTPGQGLQFLFEYFSETQRNKGNFPGRFSGRQFSNSRSEMNVSTLELGDSALYLCASSLGFGQGRETQYFGPGTRLLVL.

The rearrangement links TRBV10-3 to TRBJ2-7; D not certain. V lost 4 bases, J lost 4 bases, and 14 bases lay in between. This CDR3 region has 14 residues. Germline-derived CDR1 and CDR2 are ENHRY and SYGVKD. CDR3 sequence reads: CAISASRATYEQYF. CDR3 bases: TGTGCCATCAGTGCATCCCGGGCCACTTACGAGCAGTACTTC.

This chain joins TRBV7-9 and TRBJ1-1, with 10 bases matching TRBD1. Germline-derived CDR1 and CDR2 are SEHNR and FQNEAQ (reference sequence). The CDR3 covers 16 residues. The V and J ends lost 5 bases and 7 bases, in that order; junction bases with no gene match: 13. The CDR3 protein is CASSADRGPGIGEAFF. CDR3 nucleotides: TGTGCCAGCAGCGCCGACAGGGGGCCGGGAATTGGTGAAGCTTTCTTT.

This chain joins TRBV7-2 and TRBJ2-7; unclear D gene. The V gene lost 6 bases and the J gene lost 0 bases, with 12 bases spanning the gap. In germline, CDR1 is SGHTA, CDR2 FQGNSA. The CDR3 consists of 14 residues. CDR3 sequence (DNA): TGTGCCAGCAGGACGGTTCTGAGCTCCTACGAGCAGTACTTC. Residues: CASRTVLSSYEQYF.

This rearrangement joins TRBV29-1 to TRBJ1-1, with a weak D call TRBD1 (6 bases). The CDR3 runs to 12 residues. V lost 4 bases and J 7 bases, leaving 13 bases between the germline ends. Germline values: CDR1 SQVTM, CDR2 ANQGSEA. The CDR3 here is CSVVWGAFEAFF. CDR3 DNA: TGCAGCGTTGTATGGGGGGCGTTTGAAGCTTTCTTT.

This clonotype was seen only once. Since no conserved phenylalanine or tryptophan closes the CDR3, a read error is the likely cause. The DNA is omitted, as the CDR3 cannot be located on it reliably, and the CDR3 follows TCRdb's listing. V is TRBV7-9 and J is TRBJ1-4; TRBD1 is taken as the D call from the table, unchecked against the DNA. The CDR3 spans 9 amino acids, including both terminal residues. Germline V gene data show CDR1 as SEHNR and CDR2 as FQNEAQ (reference sequence). The CDR3 sequence is CASRTDSVY.

The CDR3 loop is CASSEAVSGDGYGYTF. CDR3 in DNA: TGTGCCAGCAGTGAAGCTGTTTCTGGGGATGGCTATGGCTACACCTTC. The V call is TRBV2, the J call TRBJ1-2, with D hard to call. Trimming left V 0 bases short and J 4 bases short, with 15 bases between. This CDR3 comprises 16 residues. The germline CDR1 and CDR2 sequences are SNHLY and FYNNEI.

This CDR3 is CASSFGTGENTIYF. DNA for the CDR3: TGTGCCAGCAGCTTTGGGACAGGGGAAAACACCATATATTTT. The rearrangement joins TRBV7-2 to TRBJ1-3; 10 nucleotides line up with TRBD1. V lost 3 bases, J lost 6 bases, and 2 bases stayed unmatched. Germline CDR1 reads SGHTA; CDR2 reads FQGNSA. The CDR3 is 14 residues long. Full variable domain (outside the CDR3, taken from reference TRBV7-2 and TRBJ1-3): GAGVSQSPSNKVTEKGKDVELRCDPISGHTALYWYRQSLGQGLEFLIYFQGNSAPDKSGLPSDRFSAERTGGSVSTLTIQRTQQEDSAVYLCASSFGTGENTIYFGEGSWLTVV.